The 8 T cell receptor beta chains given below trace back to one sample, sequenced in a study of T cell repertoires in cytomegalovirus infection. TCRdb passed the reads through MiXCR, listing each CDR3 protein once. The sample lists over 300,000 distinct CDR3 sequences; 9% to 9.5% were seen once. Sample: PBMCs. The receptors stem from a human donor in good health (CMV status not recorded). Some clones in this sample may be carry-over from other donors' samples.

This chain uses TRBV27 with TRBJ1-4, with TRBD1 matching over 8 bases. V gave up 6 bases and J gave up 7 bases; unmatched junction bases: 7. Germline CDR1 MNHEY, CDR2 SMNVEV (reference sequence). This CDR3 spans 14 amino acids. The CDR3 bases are TGTGCCAGCAGCCCCTTTACAGGGGGTGAAAAACTGTTTTTT. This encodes CASSPFTGGEKLFF. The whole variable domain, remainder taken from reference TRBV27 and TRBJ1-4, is EAQVTQNPRYLITVTGKKLTVTCSQNMNHEYMSWYRQDPGLGLRQIYYSMNVEVTDKGDVPEGYKVSRKEKRNFPLILESPSPNQTSLYFCASSPFTGGEKLFFGSGTQLSVL.

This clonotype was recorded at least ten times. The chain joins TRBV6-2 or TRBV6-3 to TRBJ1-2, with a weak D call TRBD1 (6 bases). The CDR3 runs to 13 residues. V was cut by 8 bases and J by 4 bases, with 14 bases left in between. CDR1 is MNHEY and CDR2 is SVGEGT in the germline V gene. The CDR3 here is CASERGQLYGYTF. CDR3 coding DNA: TGTGCCAGCGAGAGGGGACAACTCTATGGCTACACCTTC.

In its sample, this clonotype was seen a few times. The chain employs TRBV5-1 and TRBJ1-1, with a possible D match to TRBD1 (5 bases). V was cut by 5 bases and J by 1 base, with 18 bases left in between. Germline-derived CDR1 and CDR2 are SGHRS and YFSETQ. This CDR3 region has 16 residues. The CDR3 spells CASRQVAGITNTEAFF. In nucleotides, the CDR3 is TGCGCCAGCAGGCAGGTGGCAGGGATCACGAACACTGAAGCTTTCTTT.

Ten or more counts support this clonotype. In DNA form, the CDR3 reads TGTGCCAGCAGCATTCCGGGACAGGGGGCCTCTTTCTACGAGCAGTACTTC. Translating gives CASSIPGQGASFYEQYF. The chain couples TRBV7-2 to TRBJ2-7, with TRBD1 identical over 12 bases. CDR1 SGHTA and CDR2 FQGNSA come from the germline V gene. This CDR3 comprises 17 residues. V shed 5 bases and J 3 bases; nucleotides not matched to a gene: 11.

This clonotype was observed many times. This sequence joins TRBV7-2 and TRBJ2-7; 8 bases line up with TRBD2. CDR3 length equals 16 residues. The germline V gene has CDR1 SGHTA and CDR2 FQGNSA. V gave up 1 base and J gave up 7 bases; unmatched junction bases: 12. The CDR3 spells CASSLGSAGGRGEQYF. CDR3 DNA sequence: TGTGCCAGCAGCTTAGGATCGGCGGGGGGCCGGGGGGAGCAGTACTTC. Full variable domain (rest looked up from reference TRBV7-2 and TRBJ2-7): GAGVSQSPSNKVTEKGKDVELRCDPISGHTALYWYRQSLGQGLEFLIYFQGNSAPDKSGLPSDRFSAERTGGSVSTLTIQRTQQEDSAVYLCASSLGSAGGRGEQYFGPGTRLTVT.

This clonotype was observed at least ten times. The CDR3 nucleotides are TGTGCCAGCAGCCAGAGCTCTGGAAACACCATATATTTT. Protein product: CASSQSSGNTIYF. The V and J genes are TRBV7-2 and TRBJ1-3; unclear D gene. The CDR3 runs to 13 residues. CDR1 and CDR2 from the germline V gene are SGHTA and FQGNSA. Trimming removed 5 bases from V and 0 bases from J, with 5 bases in between.

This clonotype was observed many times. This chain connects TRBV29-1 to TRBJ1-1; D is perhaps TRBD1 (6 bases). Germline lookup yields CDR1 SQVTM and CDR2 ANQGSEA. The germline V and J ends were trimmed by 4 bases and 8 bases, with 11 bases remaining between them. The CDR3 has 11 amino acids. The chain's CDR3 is CSVAGTQEAFF. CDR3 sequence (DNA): TGCAGCGTTGCCGGGACACAAGAAGCTTTCTTT.

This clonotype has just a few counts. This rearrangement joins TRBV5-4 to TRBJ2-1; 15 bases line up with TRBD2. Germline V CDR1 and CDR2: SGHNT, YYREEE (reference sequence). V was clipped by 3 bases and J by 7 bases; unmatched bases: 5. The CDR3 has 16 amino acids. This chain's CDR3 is CASSSPGTSGRNEQFF. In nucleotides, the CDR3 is TGTGCCAGCAGCTCCCCCGGGACTAGCGGGAGGAATGAGCAGTTCTTC. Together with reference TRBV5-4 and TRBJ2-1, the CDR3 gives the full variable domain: ETGVTQSPTHLIKTRGQQVTLRCSSQSGHNTVSWYQQALGQGPQFIFQYYREEENGRGNFPPRFSGLQFPNYSSELNVNALELDDSALYLCASSSPGTSGRNEQFFGPGTRLTVL.